Following are 12 T cell receptor beta chains from one sample sequenced in a study of T cells in Graves' hyperthyroidism and ophthalmopathy. From RNA transcripts, TCR beta CDR3 regions were amplified. Primed by the HTBI set, a first-round RT-PCR was run on the TCR CDR3. TCRdb called the multiplex PCR reads again in MiXCR, with one record for every CDR3 protein. The repertoire holds roughly 150,000 distinct CDR3 sequences, roughly 9.4% seen once, with more than 20% in the top ten. Material: blood. These receptors were collected from a woman aged 18-29 years with Graves' hyperthyroidism that later progressed to Graves' ophthalmopathy.

V is TRBV19 and J is TRBJ2-7, with TRBD2 matching over 10 bases. The CDR3 is made up of 14 amino acids. J gave up 4 bases and V 6 bases, and 6 bases lay outside the gene matches. CDR1 is LNHDA and CDR2 is SQIVND in the germline V gene (reference sequence). The CDR3 DNA reads TGTGCCAGTAGGGGGACTAGCGCCCAATACGAGCAGTACTTC. This gives the protein CASRGTSAQYEQYF.

The chain has TRBV19 and TRBJ2-7; no clear D gene. CDR3 length equals 12 residues. Germline V gene lookup returns CDR1 LNHDA and CDR2 SQIVND (reference sequence). V was pared by 3 bases and J by 4 bases, with 7 bases between. DNA for the CDR3: TGTGCCAGTAGTATGATGGGATACGAGCAGTACTTC. It yields the protein CASSMMGYEQYF.

This clonotype was seen at least ten times. The V gene is TRBV28, the J gene TRBJ2-5; D possibly corresponds to TRBD1 (6 bases). This CDR3 is built from 12 residues. CDR1 is MDHEN, CDR2 SYDVKM, per germline. Trimming took 6 bases from V and 4 from J, leaving 9 bases between them. CDR3 bases: TGTGCCAGCAGGCAGGGGAGAGAGACCCAGTACTTC. Its translation is CASRQGRETQYF.

At least ten counts were recorded for this clonotype. The chain's CDR3 is CASSIMTQGGEQFF. CDR3 in DNA: TGTGCCAGTAGTATAATGACCCAGGGAGGTGAGCAGTTCTTC. The chain employs TRBV19 and TRBJ2-1, with a possible D match to TRBD2 (6 bases). The CDR3 spans 14 residues. Trimming left V 2 bases short and J 9 bases short, with 14 bases between. Germline CDR1 and CDR2: LNHDA and SQIVND (reference sequence).

This clonotype was counted at least ten times. The chain joins TRBV7-3 to TRBJ2-1, with 10 bases fitting TRBD2. Germline V CDR1 and CDR2: SGHTA, FQGTGA. The length of the CDR3 is 16 residues. The V and J ends lost 4 bases and 4 bases, in that order; junction bases with no gene match: 7. The CDR3 DNA sequence: TGTGCCAGCAGCTACACCGGGACTAGCGTTTACAATGAGCAGTTCTTC. As protein: CASSYTGTSVYNEQFF.

This clonotype showed up many times. This chain joins TRBV11-2 and TRBJ2-7, with D possibly being TRBD1 (6 bases). CDR1 and CDR2 (germline): SGHAT, FQNNGV. The CDR3 is made up of 15 amino acids. V was pared by 3 bases and J by 8 bases, with 20 bases between. The CDR3 region has the DNA TGTGCCAGCAGCTTCCACGGGACAAACGAGAAGCAGCAGTACTTC. It yields the protein CASSFHGTNEKQQYF. Together with reference TRBV11-2 and TRBJ2-7, the CDR3 gives the full variable domain: EAGVAQSPRYKIIEKRQSVAFWCNPISGHATLYWYQQILGQGPKLLIQFQNNGVVDDSQLPKDRFSAERLKGVDSTLKIQPAKLEDSAVYLCASSFHGTNEKQQYFGPGTRLTVT.

The chain links TRBV7-2 to TRBJ2-5; no firm D call. CDR1 and CDR2 from the germline V gene are SGHTA and FQGNSA. The CDR3 has 11 residues. Trimming took off 4 bases at V and 6 bases at J, with 6 bases between the two ends. CDR3 bases: TGTGCCAGCAGCTCCAGCCAGACCCAGTACTTC. It yields the protein CASSSSQTQYF.

This clonotype was recorded at least ten times. The J gene is TRBJ2-7, the V gene TRBV19; 14 nucleotides line up with TRBD2. This CDR3 has 15 residues. CDR1 is LNHDA and CDR2 is SQIVND in the germline V gene (reference sequence). The V segment lost 6 bases and the J segment 2 bases; nucleotides outside the gene matches: 3. This chain's CDR3 is CASRRLAGGAYEQYF. The CDR3 bases are TGTGCCAGTAGACGACTAGCGGGGGGGGCCTACGAGCAGTACTTC.

This clonotype was found many times. The genes are TRBV6-5 and TRBJ1-2, with D possibly being TRBD1 (6 bases). Between the trimmed V and J ends, which lost 0 bases and 0 bases, there was a span of 11 bases. This CDR3 comprises 16 residues. Per germline, CDR1 MNHEY and CDR2 SVGAGI. The chain's CDR3 is CASSYSQGRANYGYTF. CDR3 DNA: TGTGCCAGCAGTTACTCTCAGGGGCGAGCTAACTATGGCTACACCTTC.

Many counts were recorded for this clonotype. The genes are TRBV20-1 and TRBJ2-3; D gene uncertain. The CDR3 has 15 amino acids. V lost 1 base and J lost 3, with 14 bases in between. In germline, CDR1 is DFQATT, CDR2 SNEGSKA (reference sequence). The CDR3 here is CSARGEDVWTDTQYF. CDR3 bases: TGCAGTGCTAGAGGAGAGGACGTATGGACAGATACGCAGTATTTT.

A few counts support this clonotype. The chain joins TRBV3-1 to TRBJ1-3; D is undetermined. In germline, CDR1 is LGHDT, CDR2 YNNKEL (reference sequence). The CDR3 is made up of 15 amino acids. Between the trimmed V and J ends, which lost 0 bases and 4 bases, there was a span of 10 bases. For the CDR3, the DNA is TGTGCCAGCAGCCAAGATCTCGGAAGGGGAAACACCATATATTTT. Translation: CASSQDLGRGNTIYF.

This clonotype appeared a few times. The chain combines TRBV5-4 with TRBJ2-3, with D perhaps TRBD1 or TRBD2 (6 bases each). Trimming removed 2 bases from V and 6 bases from J, with 13 bases in between. Germline CDR1 is SGHNT and CDR2 is YYREEE (reference sequence). The CDR3 covers 14 residues. The CDR3, as DNA: TGTGCCAGCAGCTTCGACTGGAGGGGGGATACGCAGTATTTT. Its translation is CASSFDWRGDTQYF.